This TCR beta chain derives from a study of technical replicates of blood from a handful of donors. Produced via immunoSEQ multiplex PCR; TCRdb's table is partial and in-frame only. This table holds about 100,000 clones, approximately 96% found once. This clonotype was obtained from a human donor in good health. Sequencing was performed on T cells isolated from PBMCs.

In nucleotides, the CDR3 is TGTGCCAGTCGTTCCAGCGATATGAATGAGCAGTTCTTC. It yields the protein CASRSSDMNEQFF. This chain joins TRBV19 and TRBJ2-1, with no clear D. CDR1 and CDR2 (germline): LNHDA, SQIVND (reference sequence). Trimming took off 8 bases at V and 7 bases at J, with 15 bases between the two ends. The CDR3 has 13 residues.